One T cell receptor (beta chain) is described in this entry. The data are from a study of blood T cell repertoires in COVID-19. Study at large: There were acute and convalescent COVID-19 samples, and they came from the United States, Italy and Spain. PBMCs, B-cell-depleted T cells, or T cells were the source of the cDNA or gDNA that made up the material.

Per the original methods: Amplifying reference gene primers gave estimates of nucleated cell counts. Only in-frame clones appear in the TCRdb table, and some are missing; sequencing was by immunoSEQ multiplex PCR. V, J and clone size reflect that table, while D and trimming were determined from the DNA. The sample holds 95,000 to 110,000 clones, 80% to 90% seen once. This TCR derives from a human donor in a cohort sampled during active COVID-19. The sample was peripheral blood.

CDR3 sequence: CASSYGGHNYGYTF. The CDR3 nucleotides read TGTGCCAGCAGTTACGGAGGGCACAACTATGGCTACACCTTC. The rearrangement joins TRBV6-5 to TRBJ1-2; D unclear. The CDR3 loop spans 14 amino acids. V gave up 2 bases and J gave up 2 bases, with 9 bases separating them. From germline, CDR1 is MNHEY and CDR2 SVGAGI.